This T cell receptor beta chain was sequenced for a study of blood T cells in healthy people across ages. Broader study findings: The study found more naive CD4+ cells and higher diversity in long-lived than aged donors. Possibly confounding the expanded clonotype changes was the fact that donor CMV status was unknown. With age, beta diversity per million T cells declined roughly linearly, significantly by roughly 40.

V shed 6 bases and J shed 2 bases, with 13 bases lying between them. The germline V gene encodes CDR1 DFQATT and CDR2 SNEGSKA (reference sequence). The CDR3 loop spans 13 amino acids. Using a J-beta primer mix together with a sample-barcoded 5' primer, a second PCR was run for roughly 7 to 12 cycles. TCRdb ran MiXCR on the 5' RACE reads and lists one entry per CDR3 protein. The table has 910,000 or so distinct CDR3 sequences, roughly 51% seen once. This clonotype was observed a handful of times. Antigen unknown. Per-sample PBMC isolation yielded at least 7 million cells. This receptor was obtained from a woman in her fifties or sixties in good health. The sample was blood. V gene TRBV20-1 combines with J gene TRBJ1-2; possibly TRBD1 for D (5 bases). For the CDR3, the DNA is TGCAGTGCCCTGACAGAATTAAACTATGGCTACACCTTC. This codes for CSALTELNYGYTF.